This paragraph covers one T cell receptor (beta chain) sequence. The specificity of this receptor is unknown. No per-base quality is available; no much larger clone lies one base away. Library preparation used 5' RACE. The sequencer listed for this sample is Illumina HiSeq 2500. A second PCR of roughly 7 to 11 cycles was performed with a sample-barcoded 5' primer and a J-beta primer mix. A unique molecular identifier was introduced onto each TCR beta cDNA molecule by a template-switch 5' adaptor carrying 12 random nucleotides. Each sample yielded at least 2.5 million CDR3-containing paired-end reads. All of the RNA was converted into first-strand cDNA using the Mint cDNA synthesis kit, with a TRBC-specific oligonucleotide serving as the primer. Following uracil-DNA glycosylase treatment, a first 18-cycle PCR with universal primers M1SS and BC2_uni_R was performed on all cDNA. The original pipeline was this. For normalization, 1 million high-quality reads were randomly selected from each sample, with every read carrying a distinct molecular identifier. Reads with shared molecular identifiers were discarded instead of being binned into consensus sequences. MiTCR, set to a Q25 quality threshold and the strictest error-elimination algorithm, was used for CDR3 identification, clonotype clustering and error correction. Lower-bound total TCR beta diversity was estimated with a nonparametric unseen species model using Euler transformation. Using fastp at Q25 and MiXCR, TCRdb reprocessed the public reads and kept productive beta chains. Records with the same CDR3 protein are collapsed into one entry carrying the most frequent genes and DNA. These V and J calls rely on TCRdb rather than the paper's analysis. The sample includes approximately 790,000 distinct CDR3 sequences, with 55% to 65% observed a single time. The top ten constitute about 30% of the sample.

Trimming leaves V shorter by 0 bases and J shorter by 6 bases, with the junction holding 7 bases beyond the gene matches. The germline V gene specifies LGHNA as CDR1 and YNFKEQ as CDR2. The CDR3 contains 17 residues, cysteine and phenylalanine counted. Only CDR3 DNA is held: 51 bases, read in frame from base 1. The data stem from a study of blood T cells in healthy people across ages (dated by TCRdb to the mid-2010s). Background on the whole study: In model experiments, roughly one uniquely barcoded TCR beta cDNA molecule per two T cells was captured by template switching. The donors were split into four age groups: young (average around 15 years), middle-aged (about 40), aged (approximately 60) and long-lived (approximately 80). The study analyzed two additional independent replicas of 1 million unique cDNA reads from the same blood draw for two donors, one aged 18 to 29 and one aged 80 or older. Using deep sequencing normalized with unique cDNA molecular identifiers, the study measured how TCR beta repertoire diversity changes with age. To avoid experimental bias, donors of different ages were randomly spread across the sequencing lanes. Findings and caveats that apply to the study as a whole: A strong correlation was found between observed TCR beta diversity and the percentage of naive T cells measured by flow cytometry. Estimates of total diversity based on one million sequenced T cells were regarded as lower bounds and as underestimates. Observed TCR beta diversity per million T cells fell roughly linearly with age, and a significant reduction was already apparent by age about 43. Because profiling used bulk unsorted PBMCs, naive and antigen-experienced compartments could not be compared conclusively. Compared with the aged group, more naive CD4+ T cells, fewer expanded clones and increased TCR diversity were shown by the long-lived group, suggesting age selection. The CMV infection status of donors was not known, potentially confounding age-related changes in expanded clonotypes.

Systemically healthy Caucasian individuals from Russia, 35 to 40 in total and aged about 6 to 95 years, were included as donors. About 10 milliliters of peripheral blood were drawn from each donor into EDTA-treated Vacutainer tubes. Ficoll-Paque density-gradient centrifugation was used to isolate PBMCs, with at least 7 million per sample. Trizol reagent was used to extract total RNA from PBMCs, with at least 6 micrograms per sample. The percentages of naive CD45RAhigh/CD27high T cells were determined by flow cytometry on a PBMC aliquot from every donor. The receptor was isolated from a man younger than 40 in good health. Sequencing input: blood. The chain links TRBV4-2 with TRBJ2-1; 11 junctional bases match TRBD2. The CDR3 sequence is CASSQDRASGGSNEQFF. The nucleotide sequence is given as TGTGCCAGCAGCCAAGATCGGGCTAGCGGGGGGTCCAATGAGCAGTTCTTC.